Listed below are T cell receptor beta chains from one sample, sequenced in a study of blood T cell repertoires in COVID-19. TCRdb keeps only in-frame clones here, not all; method: immunoSEQ multiplex PCR. The data contain 130,000 to 150,000 clones, around 87% of them seen just once; the ten biggest clones take up 8.6%. The sample consisted of peripheral blood. These receptors originate from a woman between 50 and 59 years old with active or convalescent COVID-19. CDR3s include the opening cysteine and the closing phenylalanine or tryptophan. D genes are given only for firm matches. Clone sizes are given selectively: once, few, many, or a class where the clone is expanded.

J gene: TRBJ2-1
V gene: TRBV11-3
clone size: once
D gene: -
CDR3 protein: CASSLLGHQSYNEQFF
CDR3 DNA: TGTGCCAGCAGCCTCCTGGGACACCAGTCCTACAATGAGCAGTTCTTC

J gene: TRBJ1-5
V gene: TRBV28
clone size: once
D gene: TRBD1
CDR3 protein: CASAGQGRRSSNQPQHF
CDR3 DNA: TGTGCCAGCGCGGGACAGGGGCGCAGATCTAGCAATCAGCCCCAGCATTTT

J gene: TRBJ1-5
V gene: TRBV7-2
clone size: -
D gene: TRBD1
CDR3 protein: CASSRVGTVNQPQHF
CDR3 DNA: TGTGCCAGCAGCAGAGTAGGGACAGTTAATCAGCCCCAGCATTTT

J gene: TRBJ1-2
V gene: TRBV7-3
clone size: -
D gene: TRBD1
CDR3 protein: CASSLTGEGYTF
CDR3 DNA: TGTGCCAGCAGCTTGACAGGGGAAGGCTACACCTTC

J gene: TRBJ1-6
V gene: TRBV28
clone size: -
D gene: -
CDR3 protein: CASSPTGVFNSPLHF
CDR3 DNA: TGTGCCAGCAGTCCGACCGGGGTTTTTAATTCACCCCTCCACTTT

J gene: TRBJ2-1
V gene: TRBV24-1
clone size: -
D gene: -
CDR3 protein: CATSQGLNEQFF
CDR3 DNA: TGTGCCACCAGTCAGGGGTTGAATGAGCAGTTCTTC

J gene: TRBJ1-2
V gene: TRBV24-1
clone size: -
D gene: TRBD1
CDR3 protein: CATSDPGQGGGGYTF
CDR3 DNA: TGTGCCACCAGTGACCCTGGACAGGGAGGCGGTGGCTACACCTTC

J gene: TRBJ2-1
V gene: TRBV12-5
clone size: -
D gene: TRBD1
CDR3 protein: CASGSGTGVNEQFF
CDR3 DNA: TGTGCTAGTGGTTCAGGGACAGGGGTCAATGAGCAGTTCTTC

J gene: TRBJ1-5
V gene: TRBV7-8
clone size: -
D gene: -
CDR3 protein: CASSRGQPYSNQPQHF
CDR3 DNA: TGTGCCAGCAGTCGTGGACAGCCCTATAGCAATCAGCCCCAGCATTTT

J gene: TRBJ2-2
V gene: TRBV2
clone size: -
D gene: TRBD1
CDR3 protein: CASRTGVLTNTGELFF
CDR3 DNA: TGTGCCAGCAGGACAGGGGTCCTTACGAACACCGGGGAGCTGTTTTTT

J gene: TRBJ2-7
V gene: TRBV6-4
clone size: once
D gene: -
CDR3 protein: CASRQGYEQYF
CDR3 DNA: TGTGCCAGCAGACAGGGTTACGAGCAGTACTTC

J gene: TRBJ2-6
V gene: TRBV10-3
clone size: -
D gene: -
CDR3 protein: CAIRQSAGSGANVLTF
CDR3 DNA: TGTGCCATCAGACAAAGTGCAGGCTCTGGGGCCAACGTCCTGACTTTC

J gene: TRBJ1-5
V gene: TRBV2
clone size: -
D gene: -
CDR3 protein: CASSIEKNSNQPQHF
CDR3 DNA: TGTGCCAGCAGTATAGAGAAGAATAGCAATCAGCCCCAGCATTTT

J gene: TRBJ1-1
V gene: TRBV27
clone size: -
D gene: TRBD1
CDR3 protein: CASSSDRVSEAFF
CDR3 DNA: TGTGCCAGCAGTTCCGACAGGGTATCTGAAGCTTTCTTT

J gene: TRBJ2-3
V gene: TRBV5-1
clone size: -
D gene: -
CDR3 protein: CASRLAADTQYF
CDR3 DNA: TGCGCCAGCAGACTAGCAGCAGATACGCAGTATTTT